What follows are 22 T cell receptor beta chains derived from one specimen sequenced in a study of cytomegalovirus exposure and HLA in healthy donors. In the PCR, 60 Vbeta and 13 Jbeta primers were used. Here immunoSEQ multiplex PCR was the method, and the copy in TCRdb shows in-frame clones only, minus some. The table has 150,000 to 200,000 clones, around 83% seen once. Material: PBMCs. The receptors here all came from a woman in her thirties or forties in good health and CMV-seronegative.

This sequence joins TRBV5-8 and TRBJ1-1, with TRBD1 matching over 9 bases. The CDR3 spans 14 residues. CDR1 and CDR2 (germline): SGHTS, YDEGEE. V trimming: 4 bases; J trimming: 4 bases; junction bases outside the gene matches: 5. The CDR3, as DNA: TGTGCCAGCAGCCCACAGGGGGCAGGCACTGAAGCTTTCTTT. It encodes CASSPQGAGTEAFF.

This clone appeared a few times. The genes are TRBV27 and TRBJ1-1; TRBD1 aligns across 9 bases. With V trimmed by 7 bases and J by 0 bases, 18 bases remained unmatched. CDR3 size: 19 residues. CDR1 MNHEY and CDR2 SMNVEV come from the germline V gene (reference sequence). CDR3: CASTSGPWTGVSMNTEAFF. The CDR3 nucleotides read TGTGCCAGCACCTCGGGTCCCTGGACAGGGGTGTCCATGAACACTGAAGCTTTCTTT.

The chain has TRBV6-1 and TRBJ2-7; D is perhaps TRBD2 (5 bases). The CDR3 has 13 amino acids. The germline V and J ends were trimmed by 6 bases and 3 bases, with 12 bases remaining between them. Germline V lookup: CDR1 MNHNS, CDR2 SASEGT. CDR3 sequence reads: CASRAAVNYEQYF. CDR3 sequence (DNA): TGTGCCAGCAGAGCGGCAGTAAACTACGAGCAGTACTTC.

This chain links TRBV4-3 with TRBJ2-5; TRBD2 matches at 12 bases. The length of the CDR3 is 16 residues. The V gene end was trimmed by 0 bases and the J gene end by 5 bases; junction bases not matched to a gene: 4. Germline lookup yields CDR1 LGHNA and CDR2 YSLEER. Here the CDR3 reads CASSQELAGGLETQYF. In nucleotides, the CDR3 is TGCGCCAGCAGCCAAGAGCTAGCGGGAGGGCTTGAGACCCAGTACTTC.

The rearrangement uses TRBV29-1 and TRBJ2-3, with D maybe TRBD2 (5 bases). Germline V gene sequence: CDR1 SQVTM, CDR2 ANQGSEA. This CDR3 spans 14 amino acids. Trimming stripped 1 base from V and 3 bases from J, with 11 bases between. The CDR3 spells CSVEGGRRTDTQYF. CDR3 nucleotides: TGCAGCGTTGAAGGGGGAAGGAGGACAGATACGCAGTATTTT.

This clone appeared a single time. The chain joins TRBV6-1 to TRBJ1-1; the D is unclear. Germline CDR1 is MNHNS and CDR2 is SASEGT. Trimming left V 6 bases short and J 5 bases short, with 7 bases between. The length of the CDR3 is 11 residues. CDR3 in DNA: TGTGCCAGCAGATCTCGGACTGAAGCTTTCTTT. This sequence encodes CASRSRTEAFF.

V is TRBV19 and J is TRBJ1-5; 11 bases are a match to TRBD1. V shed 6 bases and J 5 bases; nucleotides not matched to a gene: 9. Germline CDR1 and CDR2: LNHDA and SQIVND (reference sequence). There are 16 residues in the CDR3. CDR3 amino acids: CASRWTGGYSHQPQHF. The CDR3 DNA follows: TGTGCCAGTAGGTGGACAGGGGGCTACAGTCATCAGCCCCAGCATTTT. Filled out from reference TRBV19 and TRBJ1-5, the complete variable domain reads DGGITQSPKYLFRKEGQNVTLSCEQNLNHDAMYWYRQDPGQGLRLIYYSQIVNDFQKGDIAEGYSVSREKKESFPLTVTSAQKNPTAFYLCASRWTGGYSHQPQHFGDGTRLSIL.

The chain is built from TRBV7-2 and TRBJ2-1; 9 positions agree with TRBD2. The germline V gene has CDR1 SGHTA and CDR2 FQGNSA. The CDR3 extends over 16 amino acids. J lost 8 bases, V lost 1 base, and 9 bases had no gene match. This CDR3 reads CASSLGTAGGWDEQFF. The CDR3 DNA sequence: TGTGCCAGCAGCTTAGGAACAGCGGGAGGTTGGGATGAGCAGTTCTTC.

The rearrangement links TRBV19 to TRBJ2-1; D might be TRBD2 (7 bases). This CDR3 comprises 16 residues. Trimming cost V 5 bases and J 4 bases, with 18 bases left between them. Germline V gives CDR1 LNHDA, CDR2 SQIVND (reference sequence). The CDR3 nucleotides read TGTGCCAGTAGTGTCCCTAGCGGAGGGGGGTACAATGAGCAGTTCTTC. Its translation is CASSVPSGGGYNEQFF.

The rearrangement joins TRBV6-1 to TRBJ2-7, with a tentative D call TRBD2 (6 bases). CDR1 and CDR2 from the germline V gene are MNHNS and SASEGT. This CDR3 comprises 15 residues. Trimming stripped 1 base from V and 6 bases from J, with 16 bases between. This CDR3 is CASSEEWISGSEQYV. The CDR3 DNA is TGTGCCAGCAGTGAAGAGTGGATTAGCGGCTCCGAGCAGTACGTC.

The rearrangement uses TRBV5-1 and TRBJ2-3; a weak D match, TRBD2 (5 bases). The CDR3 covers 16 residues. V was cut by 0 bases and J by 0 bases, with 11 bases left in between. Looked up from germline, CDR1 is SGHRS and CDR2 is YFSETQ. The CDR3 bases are TGCGCCAGCAGCTTGGGTAGCGAGGTTAGCACAGATACGCAGTATTTT. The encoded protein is CASSLGSEVSTDTQYF. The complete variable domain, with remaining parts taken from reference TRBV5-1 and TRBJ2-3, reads KAGVTQTPRYLIKTRGQQVTLSCSPISGHRSVSWYQQTPGQGLQFLFEYFSETQRNKGNFPGRFSGRQFSNSRSEMNVSTLELGDSALYLCASSLGSEVSTDTQYFGPGTRLTVL.

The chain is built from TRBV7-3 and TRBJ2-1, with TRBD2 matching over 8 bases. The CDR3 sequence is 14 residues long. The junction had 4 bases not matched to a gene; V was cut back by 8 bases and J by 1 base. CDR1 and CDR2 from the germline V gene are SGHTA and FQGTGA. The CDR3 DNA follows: TGTGCCAGCCATAGCGGGGTGTCCTACAATGAGCAGTTCTTC. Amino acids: CASHSGVSYNEQFF.

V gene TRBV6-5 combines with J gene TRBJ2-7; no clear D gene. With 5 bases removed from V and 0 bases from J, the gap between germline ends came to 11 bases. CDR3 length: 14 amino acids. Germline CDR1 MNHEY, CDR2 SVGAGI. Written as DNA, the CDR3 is TGTGCCAGCAGTCCGAGGTTCAGCTCCTACGAGCAGTACTTC. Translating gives CASSPRFSSYEQYF.

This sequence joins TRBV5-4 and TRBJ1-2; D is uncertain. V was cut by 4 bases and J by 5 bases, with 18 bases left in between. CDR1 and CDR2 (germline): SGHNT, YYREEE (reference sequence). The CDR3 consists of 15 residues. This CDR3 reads CASSLGMEGFYGYTF. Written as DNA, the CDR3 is TGTGCCAGCAGCCTGGGGATGGAGGGATTTTATGGCTACACCTTC.

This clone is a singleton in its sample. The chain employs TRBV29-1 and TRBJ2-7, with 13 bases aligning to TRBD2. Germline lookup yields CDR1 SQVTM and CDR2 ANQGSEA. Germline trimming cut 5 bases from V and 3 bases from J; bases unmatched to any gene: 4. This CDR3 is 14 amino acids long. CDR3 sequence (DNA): TGCAGCGTTTCGTGGACTAGCGGGAGCTACGAGCAGTACTTC. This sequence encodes CSVSWTSGSYEQYF.

The CDR3 protein is CASSMEVLGTEAFF. The DNA of the CDR3 is TGTGCCAGTAGTATGGAGGTCTTGGGCACTGAAGCTTTCTTT. The rearrangement links TRBV19 to TRBJ1-1; D remains unclear. Trimming pared 3 bases from V and 4 bases from J, leaving 12 bases between. The CDR3 contains 14 residues. In germline, CDR1 is LNHDA, CDR2 SQIVND (reference sequence).

CDR3 amino acids: CASSLLDRGNGYTF. DNA of the CDR3: TGTGCCAGCAGTTTATTGGACAGGGGGAATGGCTACACCTTC. The chain uses TRBV27 and TRBJ1-2, with TRBD1 identical over 10 bases. The germline CDR1 and CDR2 sequences are MNHEY and SMNVEV (reference sequence). Trimming removed 1 base from V and 6 bases from J; junction bases left unmatched: 2. The CDR3 runs to 14 residues.

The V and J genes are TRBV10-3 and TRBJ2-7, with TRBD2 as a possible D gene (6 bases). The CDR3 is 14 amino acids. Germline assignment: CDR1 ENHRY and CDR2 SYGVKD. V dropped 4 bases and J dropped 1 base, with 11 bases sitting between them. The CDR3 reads CAISGRAGSYEQYF. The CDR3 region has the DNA TGTGCCATCAGTGGCCGAGCGGGTTCCTACGAGCAGTACTTC.

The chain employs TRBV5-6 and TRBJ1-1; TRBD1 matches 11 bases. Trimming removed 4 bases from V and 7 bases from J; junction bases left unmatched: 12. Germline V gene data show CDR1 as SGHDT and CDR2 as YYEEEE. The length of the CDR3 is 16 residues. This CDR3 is CASSPTGTGGTLEAFF. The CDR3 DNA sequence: TGTGCCAGCAGCCCAACCGGGACAGGGGGAACCCTTGAAGCTTTCTTT. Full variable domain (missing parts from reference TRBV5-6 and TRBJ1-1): DAGVTQSPTHLIKTRGQQVTLRCSPKSGHDTVSWYQQALGQGPQFIFQYYEEEERQRGNFPDRFSGHQFPNYSSELNVNALLLGDSALYLCASSPTGTGGTLEAFFGQGTRLTVV.

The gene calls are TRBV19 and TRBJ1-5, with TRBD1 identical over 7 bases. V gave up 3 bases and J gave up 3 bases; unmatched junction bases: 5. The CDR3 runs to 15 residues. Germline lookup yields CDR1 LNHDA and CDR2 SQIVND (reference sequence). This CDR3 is CASSIDRDNNQPQHF. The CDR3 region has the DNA TGTGCCAGTAGTATTGACAGGGATAACAATCAGCCCCAGCATTTT.

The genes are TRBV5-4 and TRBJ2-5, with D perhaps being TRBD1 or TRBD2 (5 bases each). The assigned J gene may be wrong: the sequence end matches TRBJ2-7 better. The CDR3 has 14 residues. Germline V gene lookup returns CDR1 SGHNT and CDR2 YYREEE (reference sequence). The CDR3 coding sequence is TGTGCCAGCAGCTCCACTGGGGGCTCCTACGAGCAGTACTTC. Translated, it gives CASSSTGGSYEQYF.

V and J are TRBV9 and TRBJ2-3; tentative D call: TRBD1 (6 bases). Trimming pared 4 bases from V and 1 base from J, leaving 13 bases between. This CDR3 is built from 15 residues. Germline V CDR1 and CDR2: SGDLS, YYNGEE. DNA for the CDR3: TGTGCCAGCAGCAGACGGGACACCCGCACAGATACGCAGTATTTT. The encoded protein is CASSRRDTRTDTQYF.